Each of the 6 T cell receptor beta chains below was sequenced from the same sample in a study of blood T cell repertoires in COVID-19 (dated by TCRdb to 2019 to 2021). Libraries were constructed by the immunoSEQ multiplex PCR assay. TCRdb took over this immuneACCESS table, retaining in-frame rearrangements with V and J assigned. Such tables are incomplete; in checked studies, under half of the missing clones stem from an unresolved V gene, and the remainder is unexplained. Here the sample has almost 70,000 clones; more than 75% occur a single time. The ten largest clonotypes hold more than 40% of the sample. Sequenced material: peripheral blood. These receptors originate from a human donor in a cohort sampled during active COVID-19.

This clone was detected a few times. The chain employs TRBV4-1 and TRBJ2-7; 7 bases map to TRBD2. V lost 0 bases, J lost 3 bases, and 8 bases stayed unmatched. The CDR3 has 16 residues. Looked up from germline, CDR1 is MGHRA and CDR2 is YSYEKL. The CDR3 coding sequence is TGCGCCAGCAGCCAAGATCTATTTCGGGGGGTCTACGAGCAGTACTTC. Protein sequence: CASSQDLFRGVYEQYF.

The rearrangement uses TRBV11-3 and TRBJ2-1, with TRBD2 matching 13 bases. CDR1 and CDR2 from the germline V gene are SGHNT and YENEEA. The CDR3 is 16 amino acids. Unmatched junction bases numbered 5, after V lost 1 base and J lost 8 bases. CDR3 amino acids: CASSLGLAGGYHEQFF. The CDR3 nucleotides read TGTGCCAGCAGCTTAGGACTAGCGGGAGGATATCATGAGCAGTTCTTC.

V gene TRBV13 combines with J gene TRBJ2-5; the D gene is possibly TRBD1 (6 bases). V shed 5 bases and J shed 3 bases, with 16 bases lying between them. This CDR3 contains 15 residues. Germline V gene lookup returns CDR1 PRHDT and CDR2 FYEKMQ (reference sequence). CDR3 sequence: CASSLRGLVEETQYF. CDR3 nucleotides: TGTGCCAGCAGCCTCAGGGGTTTGGTTGAAGAGACCCAGTACTTC. Supplemented by reference TRBV13 and TRBJ2-5, the full variable domain reads AAGVIQSPRHLIKEKRETATLKCYPIPRHDTVYWYQQGPGQDPQFLISFYEKMQSDKGSIPDRFSAQQFSDYHSELNMSSLELGDSALYFCASSLRGLVEETQYFGPGTRLLVL.

Comments on this clone: The sample has other DNA sequences that encode this CDR3 too. J is TRBJ2-2 and V is TRBV24-1; 10 bases fit TRBD1. In germline, CDR1 is KGHDR, CDR2 SFDVKD. The CDR3 consists of 16 residues. V was clipped by 4 bases and J by 3 bases; unmatched bases: 4. The CDR3: CATSDLGQGDTGELFF. The CDR3 DNA is TGTGCCACCAGTGACCTCGGACAGGGGGACACCGGGGAGCTGTTTTTT.

The chain carries TRBV12-3 or TRBV12-4 and TRBJ1-2; a weak D match, TRBD1 (6 bases). This CDR3 has 11 residues. V shed 7 bases and J shed 7 bases, with 10 bases lying between them. Here the CDR3 DNA reads TGTGCCAGCACCTCCAGGGGTGGCTACACCTTC. Translation gives CASTSRGGYTF.

This clone was seen a few times. One end of the junction does not line up with germline, which may come from a read error. The V call is TRBV3-1 (or the pseudogene TRBV3-2), the J call TRBJ2-1; weak D call: TRBD2 (6 bases). Germline V gene sequence: CDR1 LGHDT, CDR2 YNNKEL (reference sequence). The CDR3 spans 12 residues. The chain's CDR3 is CASSQESEGSVF. In DNA, the CDR3 is TGTGCCAGCAGCCAAGAGTCGGAGGGCTCGGTCTTC.